A single sample is the source of the 27 T cell receptor beta chains below, sequenced in a study of T cell responses to AZD1222 COVID-19 vaccine. Sequencing used immunoSEQ multiplex PCR; TCRdb keeps in-frame clones, though not all of them. The repertoire holds roughly 150,000 clones, around nine tenths seen once, with 4.5% to 6.5% in the top ten. The sample was peripheral blood, taken on day 0 of AZD1222 vaccination. The receptors stem from an adult in good health.

The J gene is TRBJ2-1, the V gene TRBV6-1, with 11 bases lining up with TRBD2. Germline CDR1 MNHNS, CDR2 SASEGT. V dropped 4 bases and J dropped 4; count of bases not matched to a gene: 6. The CDR3 consists of 16 residues. The CDR3 protein is CASSGLAGGAYNEQFF. In DNA, the CDR3 is TGTGCCAGCAGTGGCTTAGCGGGAGGGGCTTACAATGAGCAGTTCTTC.

This chain uses TRBV9 with TRBJ1-4, with D hard to call. Per germline, CDR1 SGDLS and CDR2 YYNGEE. Trimming stripped 3 bases from V and 7 bases from J, with 16 bases between. The CDR3 runs 15 residues. CDR3 nucleotide sequence: TGTGCCAGCAGCGCTTCCGGTTCCCGGGGTGAAAAACTGTTTTTT. Its protein product is CASSASGSRGEKLFF.

This chain connects TRBV2 to TRBJ2-1, with 7 nucleotides matching TRBD2. Trimming at V came to 2 bases and at J to 6 bases, leaving 7 bases not matched to a gene. This CDR3 is 15 amino acids long. Germline V gives CDR1 SNHLY, CDR2 FYNNEI. The CDR3 coding sequence is TGTGCCAGCAGTGAACCCGGTGGGAGGGGCAATGAGCAGTTCTTC. It encodes CASSEPGGRGNEQFF.

The J gene is TRBJ1-1, the V gene TRBV25-1; 7 nucleotides agree with TRBD1. Germline trimming cut 5 bases from V and 1 base from J; bases unmatched to any gene: 7. CDR1 is MGHDK, CDR2 SYGVNS, per germline. The CDR3 sequence is 15 residues long. The CDR3 DNA sequence: TGTGCCAGCAGTTCCCAGGACAGGCCGAACACTGAAGCTTTCTTT. This codes for CASSSQDRPNTEAFF.

The V and J genes are TRBV7-9 and TRBJ1-1; maybe TRBD1 (5 bases). The CDR3 is made up of 14 amino acids. Germline loops: CDR1 SEHNR, CDR2 FQNEAQ (reference sequence). Trimming left V 4 bases short and J 6 bases short, with 15 bases between. The CDR3 spells CASSSTVSGPEAFF. Here the CDR3 DNA reads TGTGCCAGCAGCTCGACAGTCTCGGGTCCTGAAGCTTTCTTT.

The chain joins TRBV29-1 to TRBJ2-1; TRBD2 is a possible D gene (6 bases). V lost 4 bases, J lost 0 bases, and 10 bases lay in between. The CDR3 is made up of 14 amino acids. CDR1 is SQVTM, CDR2 ANQGSEA, per germline. The CDR3 nucleotides are TGCAGCGTTGTAGCGGAGAGCTCCTACAATGAGCAGTTCTTC. This encodes CSVVAESSYNEQFF.

This chain uses TRBV7-2 with TRBJ2-1; no firm D call. The V end lost 5 bases, the J end lost 1 base, and 12 bases lay between the germline ends. From germline, CDR1 is SGHTA and CDR2 FQGNSA. The CDR3 loop spans 15 amino acids. CDR3 coding DNA: TGTGCCAGCAGCCTCGATTCCCGATCCTACAATGAGCAGTTCTTC. Translated, it gives CASSLDSRSYNEQFF. Together with reference TRBV7-2 and TRBJ2-1, the CDR3 gives the full variable domain: GAGVSQSPSNKVTEKGKDVELRCDPISGHTALYWYRQSLGQGLEFLIYFQGNSAPDKSGLPSDRFSAERTGGSVSTLTIQRTQQEDSAVYLCASSLDSRSYNEQFFGPGTRLTVL.

V usage is TRBV5-5 and J usage is TRBJ2-4; D unresolved. The CDR3 runs 15 residues. Trimming removed 0 bases at V and 7 bases at J, with 14 bases between. CDR1 SGHKS and CDR2 YYEKEE come from the germline V gene (reference sequence). The CDR3 loop reads CASSLAVSTRNIQYF. CDR3 nucleotides: TGTGCCAGCAGCTTGGCGGTCTCCACAAGGAACATTCAGTACTTC.

The chain couples TRBV20-1 to TRBJ2-7; 8 nucleotides match TRBD2. Germline CDR1 reads DFQATT; CDR2 reads SNEGSKA (reference sequence). V shed 3 bases and J 1 base; nucleotides not matched to a gene: 8. There are 15 residues in the CDR3. CDR3 in amino acids: CSASQGTSTSYEQYF. The CDR3 DNA sequence: TGCAGTGCTAGTCAGGGGACTAGTACGTCCTACGAGCAGTACTTC.

The chain combines TRBV27 with TRBJ1-2; TRBD1 matches 7 bases. V lost 5 bases to trimming and J lost 8 bases; unmatched junction nucleotides: 11. CDR1 MNHEY and CDR2 SMNVEV come from the germline V gene (reference sequence). CDR3 length: 14 residues. The CDR3 sequence: CASSLRSGGGGYTF. CDR3 coding DNA: TGTGCCAGCAGTCTTAGGTCAGGGGGAGGCGGCTACACCTTC.

This chain connects TRBV6-5 to TRBJ1-1; 9 nucleotides line up with TRBD1. Trimming took 2 bases from V and 3 from J; bases not matched to a gene: 4. Germline CDR1 reads MNHEY; CDR2 reads SVGAGI. The CDR3 spans 15 residues. CDR3 amino acids: CASSYGQGLDTEAFF. For the CDR3, the DNA is TGTGCCAGCAGTTACGGACAGGGGCTCGACACTGAAGCTTTCTTT.

The chain joins TRBV6-5 to TRBJ2-7; maybe TRBD2 (5 bases). The CDR3 runs 13 residues. V lost 5 bases to trimming and J lost 5 bases, with 13 bases between them. The germline gives CDR1 MNHEY, CDR2 SVGAGI. The CDR3 nucleotides read TGTGCCAGCAGTCCCGCCTCCGGGAACGAGCAGTACTTC. This codes for CASSPASGNEQYF.

This chain links TRBV6-4 with TRBJ1-5; 7 bases align to TRBD1. The CDR3 contains 20 residues. Per germline, CDR1 MRHNA and CDR2 SNTAGT. The V segment lost 1 base and the J segment 0 bases; nucleotides outside the gene matches: 15. CDR3 nucleotide sequence: TGTGCCAGCAGTGACTTAAACCCCAGGAGGGGGCGGAATAGCAATCAGCCCCAGCATTTT. Protein product: CASSDLNPRRGRNSNQPQHF.

The sample holds one count of this clone. The V and J genes are TRBV6-5 and TRBJ1-2, with TRBD1 matching over 9 bases. Germline CDR1 MNHEY, CDR2 SVGAGI. The J segment lost 4 bases and the V segment lost 0 bases, leaving 6 bases of the junction unmatched. The CDR3 has 16 residues. The CDR3 DNA sequence: TGTGCCAGCAGTTACTCCCCGGGACAGGGACTCTATGGCTACACCTTC. Residues: CASSYSPGQGLYGYTF.

The chain is built from TRBV5-4 and TRBJ2-3, with no clear D. V was pared by 0 bases and J by 2 bases, with 7 bases between. Germline values: CDR1 SGHNT, CDR2 YYREEE (reference sequence). CDR3 length: 14 residues. The CDR3 sequence is CASSLERFTDTQYF. CDR3 nucleotide sequence: TGTGCCAGCAGCTTGGAACGTTTCACAGATACGCAGTATTTT.

This chain connects TRBV2 to TRBJ1-1; D not resolved. Trimming shortened V by 7 bases and J by 0 bases, and 12 bases separated the two germline ends. The CDR3 sequence is 14 residues long. In germline, CDR1 is SNHLY, CDR2 FYNNEI. Here the CDR3 reads CASIVALMNTEAFF. DNA of the CDR3: TGTGCCAGCATCGTTGCCCTCATGAACACTGAAGCTTTCTTT. Full variable domain (rest looked up from reference TRBV2 and TRBJ1-1): EPEVTQTPSHQVTQMGQEVILRCVPISNHLYFYWYRQILGQKVEFLVSFYNNEISEKSEIFDDQFSVERPDGSNFTLKIRSTKLEDSAMYFCASIVALMNTEAFFGQGTRLTVV.

The chain links TRBV6-2 or TRBV6-3 to TRBJ1-5; possible D gene TRBD1, 6 bases. Germline V gives CDR1 MNHEY, CDR2 SVGEGT. Trimming left V 2 bases short and J 1 base short, with 12 bases between. This CDR3 has 16 residues. CDR3 nucleotide sequence: TGTGCCAGCAGTTACGGGGGCGCGCTAAGCAATCAGCCCCAGCATTTT. This gives the protein CASSYGGALSNQPQHF.

The chain has TRBV4-2 and TRBJ1-3; no clear D. This CDR3 spans 16 amino acids. V lost 1 base to trimming and J lost 0 bases, with 10 bases between them. The germline V gene encodes CDR1 LGHNA and CDR2 YNFKEQ. CDR3 in amino acids: CASSQAQSASGNTIYF. Here the CDR3 DNA reads TGTGCCAGCAGCCAAGCACAGTCAGCCTCTGGAAACACCATATATTTT.

The genes are TRBV6-2 or TRBV6-3 and TRBJ2-1; 7 bases are a match to TRBD1. The V segment lost 6 bases and the J segment 9 bases; nucleotides outside the gene matches: 14. This CDR3 has 15 amino acids. Per the germline V gene, CDR1 is MNHEY and CDR2 is SVGEGT. The CDR3 here is CASSRLEVQGSEQFF. The CDR3 coding sequence is TGTGCCAGCAGCCGGCTAGAGGTACAGGGGAGTGAGCAGTTCTTC.

The gene calls are TRBV7-9 and TRBJ2-5; D might be TRBD1 (5 bases). The CDR3 loop spans 14 amino acids. CDR1 and CDR2 (germline): SEHNR, FQNEAQ (reference sequence). Trimming took off 5 bases at V and 1 base at J, with 11 bases between the two ends. In DNA, the CDR3 is TGTGCCAGCAGCCCAGGCCAGGGCCAAGAGACCCAGTACTTC. Translated, it gives CASSPGQGQETQYF.

The CDR3, as DNA: TGTGCCAGCAGCCGGACAGGAGCTAACTATGGCTACACCTTC. As protein: CASSRTGANYGYTF. The chain links TRBV7-9 to TRBJ1-2; 7 positions agree with TRBD1. Looked up from germline, CDR1 is SEHNR and CDR2 is FQNEAQ (reference sequence). The CDR3 is made up of 14 amino acids. The junction had 3 bases not matched to a gene; V was cut back by 5 bases and J by 0 bases.

V usage is TRBV24-1 and J usage is TRBJ2-3; D is unclear. The CDR3 is made up of 13 amino acids. The germline gives CDR1 KGHDR, CDR2 SFDVKD. Deletions cut 2 bases from V and 2 bases from J, with 4 bases between. CDR3 nucleotides: TGTGCCACCAGTGATTACCCCACAGATACGCAGTATTTT. This codes for CATSDYPTDTQYF.

The rearrangement links TRBV7-8 to TRBJ2-1; 8 bases agree with TRBD2. The germline V gene has CDR1 SGHVS and CDR2 FQNEAQ. The CDR3 is 16 residues long. V lost 5 bases to trimming and J lost 4 bases; unmatched junction nucleotides: 10. The CDR3 loop is CASSPRRTGGYNEQFF. DNA of the CDR3: TGTGCCAGCAGCCCCCGACGGACGGGGGGGTACAATGAGCAGTTCTTC.

V gene TRBV13 combines with J gene TRBJ2-1; D remains unclear. The ends were cut back, 0 bases at V and 6 bases at J, with 9 bases in the middle. This CDR3 has 14 residues. Germline CDR1 reads PRHDT; CDR2 reads FYEKMQ (reference sequence). CDR3 DNA sequence: TGTGCCAGCAGCTTAGGGCTAGAGCGCAATGAGCAGTTCTTC. It translates to CASSLGLERNEQFF. The full variable domain, its missing parts supplied by reference TRBV13 and TRBJ2-1, is AAGVIQSPRHLIKEKRETATLKCYPIPRHDTVYWYQQGPGQDPQFLISFYEKMQSDKGSIPDRFSAQQFSDYHSELNMSSLELGDSALYFCASSLGLERNEQFFGPGTRLTVL.

This chain uses TRBV29-1 with TRBJ2-1; D is possibly TRBD2 (5 bases). CDR3 length equals 12 residues. Germline-derived CDR1 and CDR2 are SQVTM and ANQGSEA. V was trimmed by 2 bases and J by 6 bases, leaving 8 bases between them. The CDR3 loop reads CSVEMGSNEQFF. The CDR3 region has the DNA TGCAGCGTTGAAATGGGGAGCAATGAGCAGTTCTTC.

V and J are TRBV9 and TRBJ2-7; 9 nucleotides align to TRBD1. This CDR3 comprises 15 residues. Germline CDR1 SGDLS, CDR2 YYNGEE. The V gene end was trimmed by 1 base and the J gene end by 6 bases; junction bases not matched to a gene: 8. The CDR3 nucleotides are TGTGCCAGCAGCGTAACCGGGACAGGGTCTCTCGAGCAGTACTTC. It yields the protein CASSVTGTGSLEQYF.

This chain uses TRBV28 with TRBJ2-4, with D hard to call. The CDR3 is 14 amino acids. V was shortened by 5 bases and J by 1 base, with 9 bases between the two germline ends. Looked up from germline, CDR1 is MDHEN and CDR2 is SYDVKM. The CDR3 sequence: CASSTTGAKNIQYF. The CDR3 region has the DNA TGTGCCAGCAGTACCACTGGGGCCAAAAACATTCAGTACTTC.